The present T cell receptor beta chain was sequenced within a study of early T cells in non-severe SARS-CoV-2 infection. At the level of the study: Chains stayed unpaired after sequencing of bulk RNA from unsorted whole blood.

This clonotype came up a few times. No antigen is known for it. Attachment of unique molecular identifiers was made to individual cDNA molecules. Each CDR3 protein is one row after TCRdb ran MiXCR on the 5' RACE reads. The table shows about 80,000 distinct CDR3 sequences, with less than 5.5% occurring only once. Germline CDR1 and CDR2: SGHDN and FVKESK. This CDR3 comprises 18 residues. The V end lost 1 base, the J end lost 4 bases, and 23 bases lay between the germline ends. Notes on the study in general: There was a bias toward anti-spike CD8 responses in VDJdb matching, which missed private and CD4 specificities.

This specimen consisted of whole blood, obtained at baseline. This TCR was recovered from an adult who was a healthcare worker with PCR-confirmed SARS-CoV-2 infection or an uninfected control (not recorded which). The chain has TRBV14 and TRBJ2-7; the D call may be TRBD1 or TRBD2 (5 bases each). CDR3 amino acids: CASSQGKKRGIFTYEQYF. Here the CDR3 DNA reads TGTGCCAGCAGCCAAGGGAAAAAGAGGGGAATCTTCACTTACGAGCAGTACTTC.